This T cell receptor beta chain comes out of a study of T cell responses to AZD1222 COVID-19 vaccine. Study-wide results and caveats: Spike-specific TCR breadth and depth both grew after two AZD1222 doses.

The CDR3 is 16 amino acids. Some second doses came at about 4 weeks and others at about 12 weeks; these were pooled. This clone was counted between two and nine times. The antigen is undetermined. The assay was immunoSEQ multiplex PCR, and TCRdb's table has in-frame clones only and misses some. The sample has 15,000 to 20,000 clones, roughly 83% seen once. This sequence joins TRBV21-1 and TRBJ1-2. TRBV21-1 is a pseudogene locus. The specimen was peripheral blood, collected 28 days after the second AZD1222 dose. The TCR originated in an adult who received the AZD1222 COVID-19 vaccine. The CDR3: CASSKERSGTNYGYTF. As DNA, the CDR3 is TGTGCCAGCAGCAAAGAGAGGTCCGGGACTAACTATGGCTACACCTTC.